The TCR beta chain described here comes from a study of blood T cells in healthy people across ages. A second PCR of 7 to 11 cycles used a sample-barcoded 5' primer and a J-beta primer mix. Via MiXCR, TCRdb re-called the 5' RACE reads, giving one row per CDR3 protein. The profile shows fewer than 800,000 distinct CDR3 sequences, over 45% of them singletons. Comments on this clonotype: Its antigen remains unidentified.

This CDR3 has 15 residues. V trimming: 10 bases; J trimming: 0 bases; junction bases outside the gene matches: 8. The germline V gene encodes CDR1 SEHNR and CDR2 FQNEAQ (reference sequence). General observations from the study: TCR beta diversity, measured per million T cells, fell in a roughly linear way with age.

The source is a woman aged 55 to 70 in good health. Sequences were obtained from blood. This rearrangement joins TRBV7-9 to TRBJ2-7, with 11 bases fitting TRBD2. CDR3 sequence: CATQKTSGSSYEQYF. DNA for the CDR3: TGTGCCACCCAAAAAACTAGCGGGAGCTCCTACGAGCAGTACTTC.